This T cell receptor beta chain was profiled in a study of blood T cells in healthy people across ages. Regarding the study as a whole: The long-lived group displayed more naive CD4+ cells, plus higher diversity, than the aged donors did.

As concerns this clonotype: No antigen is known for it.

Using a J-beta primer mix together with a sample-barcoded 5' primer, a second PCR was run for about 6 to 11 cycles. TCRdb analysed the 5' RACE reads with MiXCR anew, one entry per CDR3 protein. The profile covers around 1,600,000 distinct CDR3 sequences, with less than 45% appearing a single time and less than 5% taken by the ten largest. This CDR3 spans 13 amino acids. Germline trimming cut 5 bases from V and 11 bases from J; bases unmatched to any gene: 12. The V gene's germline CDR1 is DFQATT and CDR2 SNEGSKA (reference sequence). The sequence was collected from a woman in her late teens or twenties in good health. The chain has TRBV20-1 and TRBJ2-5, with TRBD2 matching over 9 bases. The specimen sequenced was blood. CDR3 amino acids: CSAASGGFGEQYF. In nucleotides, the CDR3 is TGCAGTGCTGCCAGCGGGGGGTTCGGGGAGCAGTACTTC.